The 18 T cell receptor beta chains reported below all come from one sample, sequenced in a study of shared clonotypes between healthy human individuals (TCRdb year 2020). Library generation was performed with the immunoSEQ multiplex PCR assay. Sourced from immuneACCESS, this table was stored by TCRdb with only in-frame sequences that have V and J called. A share of the clones is absent; for the studies checked, an unresolved V gene accounts for under half, and the remainder has no known explanation. The sample table records about 490,000 clones; 81% of these occur just once. Over 9.5% of the sample comes from the top ten. Sequenced sample: PBMCs. The origin of the receptors is a woman aged 40-49 years in good health. Some clones in this sample may be carry-over from other donors' samples.

The genes are TRBV11-2 and TRBJ2-5; D gene unclear. V gave up 3 bases and J gave up 5 bases, with 10 bases separating them. The CDR3 contains 13 residues. Per germline, CDR1 SGHAT and CDR2 FQNNGV. CDR3 bases: TGTGCCAGCAGCTTCGGAAGTAGGGAGACCCAGTACTTC. It specifies CASSFGSRETQYF.

This clone was recorded only once. The chain has TRBV9 and TRBJ2-1, with D perhaps being TRBD1 or TRBD2 (6 bases each). V shed 4 bases and J shed 2 bases, with 10 bases lying between them. The CDR3 sequence is 14 residues long. CDR1 and CDR2 from the germline V gene are SGDLS and YYNGEE. The CDR3 here is CASSRGRTYNEQFF. In DNA form, the CDR3 reads TGTGCCAGCAGCCGGGGGCGAACCTACAATGAGCAGTTCTTC.

The chain couples TRBV27 to TRBJ1-5; D gene uncertain. Trimming stripped 0 bases from V and 1 base from J, with 7 bases between. This CDR3 spans 15 amino acids. Germline-derived CDR1 and CDR2 are MNHEY and SMNVEV (reference sequence). CDR3 region: CASSLSGLSNQPQHF. The CDR3 bases are TGTGCCAGCAGTTTATCCGGGTTAAGCAATCAGCCCCAGCATTTT.

CDR3 region: CASRDLTGGKEQYF. CDR3 nucleotide sequence: TGTGCCAGCAGGGATCTTACAGGGGGCAAAGAGCAGTACTTC. The chain carries TRBV6-5 and TRBJ2-7; 9 bases are a match to TRBD1. This CDR3 contains 14 residues. Trimming cost V 6 bases and J 7 bases; bases outside gene matches: 10. CDR1 and CDR2 (germline): MNHEY, SVGAGI.

The chain uses TRBV19 and TRBJ1-2, with D unclear. CDR1 and CDR2 (germline): LNHDA, SQIVND (reference sequence). The CDR3 totals 14 residues. V was cut by 4 bases and J by 4 bases, with 13 bases left in between. The CDR3 region is CASSTVIGVYGYTF. CDR3 DNA sequence: TGTGCCAGTAGTACAGTAATAGGCGTCTATGGCTACACCTTC.

The rearrangement uses TRBV5-4 and TRBJ2-2; a possible D gene is TRBD2 (6 bases). V was clipped by 6 bases and J by 1 base, with 10 bases between them. The CDR3 totals 14 residues. Germline V CDR1 and CDR2: SGHNT, YYREEE (reference sequence). The CDR3 protein is CASTPGRNTGELFF. The CDR3 region has the DNA TGTGCCAGCACCCCCGGGAGGAACACCGGGGAGCTGTTTTTT.

This clone was detected only once. A far larger clone is only one base removed, so a read error is likely. V gene TRBV4-2 combines with J gene TRBJ2-7; 7 positions match TRBD2. The length of the CDR3 is 17 residues. The V and J ends lost 1 base and 3 bases, in that order; junction bases with no gene match: 12. The germline gives CDR1 LGHNA, CDR2 YNFKEQ. The CDR3 coding sequence is TGTGCCAGCAGCCAAGGAGCGGGCAGCGGGGTCCGCTACGAGCAGTACTTC. Amino acid sequence: CASSQGAGSGVRYEQYF.

With respect to this clone: This sequence is one base from a far larger clone and is likely a read error. The CDR3 region has the DNA TGTGCCAGCAGGCCCGGGATAAGGAACACTGAAGCTTTCTTT. Encoded protein: CASRPGIRNTEAFF. V gene TRBV6-5 combines with J gene TRBJ1-1; D not resolved. The CDR3 runs 14 residues. Deletions cut 6 bases from V and 1 base from J, with 12 bases between. The germline CDR1 and CDR2 sequences are MNHEY and SVGAGI.

Regarding this clone: A read error likely explains this, since a far larger clone differs by one base. The chain has TRBV5-6 and TRBJ2-5; D is possibly TRBD2 (7 bases). Germline V gene data show CDR1 as SGHDT and CDR2 as YYEEEE. The CDR3 has 14 amino acids. CDR3: CTSSFGGAPETQYF. Here the CDR3 DNA reads TGTACCAGCAGCTTTGGGGGGGCTCCAGAGACCCAGTACTTC.

This clone was counted only a few times. This sequence joins TRBV4-2 and TRBJ2-7, with D perhaps matching TRBD1 or TRBD2 (5 bases each). The V gene lost 1 base and the J gene lost 2 bases, with 9 bases spanning the gap. The germline CDR1 and CDR2 sequences are LGHNA and YNFKEQ. There are 14 residues in the CDR3. The CDR3 sequence: CASSQGDATYEQYF. The CDR3 nucleotides read TGTGCCAGCAGCCAAGGGGACGCCACCTACGAGCAGTACTTC.

J is TRBJ2-1 and V is TRBV28; TRBD1 matches at 7 bases. The V and J ends lost 8 bases and 3 bases, in that order; junction bases with no gene match: 7. CDR3 size: 14 residues. Looked up from germline, CDR1 is MDHEN and CDR2 is SYDVKM. The CDR3: CASGPGTDYNEQFF. DNA of the CDR3: TGTGCCAGCGGGCCCGGGACAGACTACAATGAGCAGTTCTTC.

In regard to this clone: At one end the junction does not follow the germline gene, possibly because of a read error. The rearrangement uses TRBV28 and TRBJ2-4; D perhaps matches TRBD1 (6 bases). This CDR3 is 17 amino acids long. Germline lookup yields CDR1 MDHEN and CDR2 SYDVKM. The CDR3 region has the DNA TGTGCCAGCAGAGCCTCAGGGGTACAGGGTCCCAAAAGCATTCAGTACTTC. The encoded protein is CASRASGVQGPKSIQYF.

A single count supports this clone. This likely traces to a read error, being one base from a far larger clone. The chain uses TRBV29-1 and TRBJ2-7, with 8 nucleotides matching TRBD2. The CDR3 has 13 amino acids. Germline V CDR1 and CDR2: SQVTM, ANQGSEA. Here the CDR3 reads CNVVLAGGYEQYF. Written as DNA, the CDR3 is TGCAACGTTGTACTTGCGGGAGGATACGAGCAGTACTTC.

V usage is TRBV27 and J usage is TRBJ2-7, with a weak D call TRBD1 (7 bases). V lost 0 bases to trimming and J lost 2 bases, with 11 bases between them. The CDR3 length is 15 residues. Germline V gene lookup returns CDR1 MNHEY and CDR2 SMNVEV (reference sequence). CDR3 in DNA: TGTGCCAGCAGTTTATCGGGGGGACAGCCCTACGAGCAGTACTTC. Its protein product is CASSLSGGQPYEQYF.

This clone was seen once. At one end, the junction sequence differs from germline, possibly due to a read error. The chain combines TRBV7-3 with TRBJ2-1; D perhaps matches TRBD1 (6 bases). CDR1 is SGHTA and CDR2 is FQGTGA in the germline V gene. The CDR3 covers 13 residues. CDR3 residues: CASSLNRVAIRIF. The CDR3 DNA reads as TGTGCCAGCAGCCTTAACAGGGTAGCTATACGGATCTTC. Full variable domain (outside the CDR3, taken from reference TRBV7-3 and TRBJ2-1): GAGVSQTPSNKVTEKGKYVELRCDPISGHTALYWYRQSLGQGPEFLIYFQGTGAADDSGLPNDRFFAVRPEGSVSTLKIQRTERGDSAVYLCASSLNRVAIRIFGPGTRLTVL.

About this clone: A far larger clone lies a single base away; this is likely a read error. The gene calls are TRBV2 and TRBJ2-2; a weak D match, TRBD2 (6 bases). This CDR3 is 11 amino acids long. Germline V CDR1 and CDR2: SNHLY, FYNNEI. The CDR3 nucleotides read TGTGCCAGCACCCCTTGGGGGGAGCCGTTTTTT. It codes for CASTPWGEPFF.

As concerns this clone: This probably arose from a read error, given a far larger clone one base away. Given the absence of the conserved phenylalanine or tryptophan at the CDR3 end, a read error is likely. Other DNA sequences in the sample encode the same CDR3. The chain employs TRBV29-1 and TRBJ2-3; no clear D. The V and J ends lost 4 bases and 0 bases respectively, with 14 bases between them. CDR3 length: 15 amino acids. The germline V gene has CDR1 SQVTM and CDR2 ANQGSEA. The CDR3 DNA is TGCAGCGTTGTCTTGCCGGTAACTAGCACAGATACGCAGTATCTT. Translated: CSVVLPVTSTDTQYL.

This rearrangement joins TRBV4-3 to TRBJ2-7; 8 bases align to TRBD1. CDR1 and CDR2 from the germline V gene are LGHNA and YSLEER. Trimming at V came to 4 bases and at J to 9 bases, leaving 8 bases not matched to a gene. This CDR3 is 13 amino acids long. CDR3 region: CASSLTGQDMQYF. DNA of the CDR3: TGCGCCAGCAGCCTCACGGGACAGGACATGCAGTACTTC.